The clone carrying this TCR beta chain showed up many times. Its target is not known. This sample stems from a study of neurological immune-mediated disorders. Whole-study findings and limits: None of the CDR3 amino acid sequences in expanded clones turned up in more than one subject, which points to private repertoires in all groups. The study phylogenetically grouped the repertoires of 18 of 34 multiple sclerosis patients into one related-CDR3 cluster, a possible signature.

Synthesis of cDNA was performed by 5'RACE using 10-nucleotide random UMIs. Every sequencing run generated in excess of 180 million TCR-beta sequences. These sequences covered 15-18 subjects. MiXCR was run by TCRdb on the 5' RACE reads, yielding one entry per CDR3 protein. The sample comprises approximately 68,000 distinct CDR3 sequences, 4.8% of which are singletons, and about 2.2% rests with the top ten. In germline, CDR1 is SGHTA, CDR2 FQGNSA. Deletions cut 5 bases from V and 3 bases from J, with 7 bases between. This CDR3 region has 13 residues. The sequencing sample was made of PBMCs. This TCR came from a woman aged 70-85 years with multiple sclerosis. The chain employs TRBV7-2 and TRBJ2-2; D ambiguous. The CDR3 sequence is CASSPDDTGELFF. CDR3 nucleotide sequence: TGTGCCAGCAGCCCAGACGACACCGGGGAGCTGTTTTTT.